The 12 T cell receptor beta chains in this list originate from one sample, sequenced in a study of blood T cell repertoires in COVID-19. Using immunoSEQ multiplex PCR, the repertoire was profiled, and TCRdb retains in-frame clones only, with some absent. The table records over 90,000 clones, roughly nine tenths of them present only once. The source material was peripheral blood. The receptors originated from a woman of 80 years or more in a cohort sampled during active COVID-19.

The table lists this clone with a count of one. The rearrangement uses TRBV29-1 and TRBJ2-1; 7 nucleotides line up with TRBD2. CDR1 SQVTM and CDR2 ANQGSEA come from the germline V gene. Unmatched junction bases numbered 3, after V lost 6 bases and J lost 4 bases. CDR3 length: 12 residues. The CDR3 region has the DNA TGCAGCGTGGCGGGGGATTACAATGAGCAGTTCTTC. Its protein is CSVAGDYNEQFF.

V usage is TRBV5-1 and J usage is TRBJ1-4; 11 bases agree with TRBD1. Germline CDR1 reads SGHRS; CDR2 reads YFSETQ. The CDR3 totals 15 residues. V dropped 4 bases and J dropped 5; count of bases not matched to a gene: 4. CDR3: CASSPGQGGNEKLFF. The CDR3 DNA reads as TGCGCCAGCAGCCCGGGACAGGGGGGGAATGAAAAACTGTTTTTT.

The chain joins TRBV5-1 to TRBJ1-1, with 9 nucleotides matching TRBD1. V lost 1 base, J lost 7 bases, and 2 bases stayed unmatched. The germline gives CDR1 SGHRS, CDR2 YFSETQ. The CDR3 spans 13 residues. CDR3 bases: TGCGCCAGCAGCTTGACAGGGGGCGGTGAAGCTTTCTTT. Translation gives CASSLTGGGEAFF. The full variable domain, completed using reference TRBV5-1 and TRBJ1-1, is KAGVTQTPRYLIKTRGQQVTLSCSPISGHRSVSWYQQTPGQGLQFLFEYFSETQRNKGNFPGRFSGRQFSNSRSEMNVSTLELGDSALYLCASSLTGGGEAFFGQGTRLTVV.

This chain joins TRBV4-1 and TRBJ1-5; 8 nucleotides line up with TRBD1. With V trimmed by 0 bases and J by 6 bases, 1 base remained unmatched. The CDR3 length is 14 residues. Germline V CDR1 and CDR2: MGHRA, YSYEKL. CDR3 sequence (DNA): TGCGCCAGCAGCCAAGAGACAGGGGTTCAGCCCCAGCATTTT. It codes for CASSQETGVQPQHF.

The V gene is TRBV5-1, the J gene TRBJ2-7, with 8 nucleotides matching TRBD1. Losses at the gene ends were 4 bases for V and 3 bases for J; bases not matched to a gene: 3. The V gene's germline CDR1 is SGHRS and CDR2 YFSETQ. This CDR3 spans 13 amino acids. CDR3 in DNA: TGCGCCAGCAGCCCCACAGGGGGCTACGAGCAGTACTTC. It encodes CASSPTGGYEQYF.

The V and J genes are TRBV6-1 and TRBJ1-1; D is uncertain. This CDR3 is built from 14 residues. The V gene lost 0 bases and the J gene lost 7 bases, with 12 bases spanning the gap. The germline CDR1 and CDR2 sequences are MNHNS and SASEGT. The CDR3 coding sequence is TGTGCCAGCAGTGAAGCGCTTCAGAGACTTGAAGCTTTCTTT. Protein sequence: CASSEALQRLEAFF.

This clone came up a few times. CDR3 DNA: TGTGCCAGCAGTCCCGGGGGGCAAGAGACCCAGTACTTC. It codes for CASSPGGQETQYF. The chain uses TRBV12-3 or TRBV12-4 and TRBJ2-5; 7 bases are a match to TRBD2. The CDR3 is 13 residues long. V was pared by 5 bases and J by 2 bases, with 2 bases of the junction left unmatched.

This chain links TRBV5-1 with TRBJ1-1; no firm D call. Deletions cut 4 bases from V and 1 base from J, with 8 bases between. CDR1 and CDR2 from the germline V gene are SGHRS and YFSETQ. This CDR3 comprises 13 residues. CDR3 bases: TGCGCCAGCAGCGCGGGAGAGAACACTGAAGCTTTCTTT. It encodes CASSAGENTEAFF.

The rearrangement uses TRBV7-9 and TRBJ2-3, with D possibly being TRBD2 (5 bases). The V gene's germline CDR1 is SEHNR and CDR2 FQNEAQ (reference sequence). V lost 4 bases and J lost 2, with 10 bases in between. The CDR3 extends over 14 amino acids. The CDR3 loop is CASSYRGVTDTQYF. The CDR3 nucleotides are TGTGCCAGCAGCTACCGGGGTGTCACAGATACGCAGTATTTT.

The CDR3 DNA is TGTGCCAGCTCACCAGTCGGCAGAGGGACTGAAGCTTTCTTT. Its protein product is CASSPVGRGTEAFF. This sequence joins TRBV18 and TRBJ1-1; D is unresolved. Germline values: CDR1 KGHSH, CDR2 LQKENI. Trimming took 2 bases from V and 5 from J, leaving 12 bases between them. The CDR3 consists of 14 residues. Based on the CDR3 plus reference TRBV18 and TRBJ1-1, the full variable domain is NAGVMQNPRHLVRRRGQEARLRCSPMKGHSHVYWYRQLPEEGLKFMVYLQKENIIDESGMPKERFSAEFPKEGPSILRIQQVVRGDSAAYFCASSPVGRGTEAFFGQGTRLTVV.

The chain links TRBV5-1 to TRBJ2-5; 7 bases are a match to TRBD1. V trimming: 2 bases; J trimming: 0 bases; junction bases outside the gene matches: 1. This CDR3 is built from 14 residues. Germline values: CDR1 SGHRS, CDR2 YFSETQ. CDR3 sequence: CASSFRGNQETQYF. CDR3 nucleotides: TGCGCCAGCAGCTTCAGGGGGAACCAAGAGACCCAGTACTTC.

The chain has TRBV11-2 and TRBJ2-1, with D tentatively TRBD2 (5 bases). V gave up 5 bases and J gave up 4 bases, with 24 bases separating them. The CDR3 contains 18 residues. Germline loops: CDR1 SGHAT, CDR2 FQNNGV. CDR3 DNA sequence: TGTGCCAGCAGCCCTACTATCCGGCGGGTGACTCTTTACAATGAGCAGTTCTTC. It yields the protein CASSPTIRRVTLYNEQFF.